This T cell receptor (beta chain) was profiled in a study of T cell responses to AZD1222 COVID-19 vaccine. Turning to the study itself: Combined were second doses at about 4 or about 12 weeks. Whole-study findings and limits: Unmutated variant regions are reportedly targeted by nearly half of spike-specific TCRs. Donors skewed white British and female; clonal diversity was possibly underestimated.

V gave up 9 bases and J gave up 2 bases; unmatched junction bases: 5. The germline gives CDR1 LNHDA, CDR2 SQIVND (reference sequence). This CDR3 is 14 amino acids long. Concerning this clone: The antigen is undetermined.

Assay used: immunoSEQ multiplex PCR; TCRdb lists only in-frame clones, some missing. The table records about 120,000 clones, 88% of them present only once. The chain combines TRBV19 with TRBJ1-3; TRBD1 agrees at 9 bases. The sample was peripheral blood, taken on day 0 of AZD1222 vaccination. The clonotype originates from an adult in good health. CDR3 in DNA: TGTGCCAGCAGGGACAGGGAGACTGGAAACACCATATATTTT. Translation gives CASRDRETGNTIYF.